Here is one T cell receptor beta chain with its context. This clone was seen more than once but under ten times. What this receptor recognizes is not known. No base quality information exists; no much larger clone differs at one position. This specimen comes from a study of beta chain features in type 1 diabetes listed by TCRdb under 2018. The study in broad terms: Mean age, gender distribution, total cell number and subset yield did not differ between patients and healthy donors. A total of 107,917,701 sorted cells were examined across all samples, and the number of cells per subset was strongly correlated with RNA yield. In the study, recently diagnosed type 1 diabetes patients and matched healthy donors were compared on the TCRB repertoires of their sorted circulating CD4+ T cell subsets. Naive and central memory subsets were obtained from all 30 or so donors, but regulatory and stem cell-like memory subsets were isolated from only 8 patients and about eight healthy donors. Overall results and qualifications from the work: Shorter templates might have been favored by PCR, but patient and control samples were amplified and corrected together, so both groups would have been affected equally by any skew. Naive, central memory and regulatory TCRB repertoires appeared more similar among patients than among healthy donors. Sequencing cDNA rather than genomic DNA could over-represent highly expressing activated cells, although activation and CD3 levels did not differ between groups. Only small numbers of individuals were included in the HLA sub-analyses, which left unresolved whether HLA type had any influence on TCRB rearrangement. At VDJ recombination sites, type 1 diabetes patients had fewer insertions and more deleted nucleotides, which implies abnormalities in thymic rearrangement. A moderate but significant shortening of TCRB CDR3 length was observed in type 1 diabetes patients in all four CD4+ subsets.

From each donor, a single peripheral blood sample of about 100 mL on average was drawn into heparinised tubes. A BD FACSAria II was used to sort naive, central memory, regulatory and stem cell-like memory CD4+ T cells with a panel that included CD45RO, CCR7, CD25, CD127, CD95 and CD27. All sorted populations exceeded 98% purity. PBMCs were isolated right away by Lymphoprep density gradient centrifugation and were stained directly, without culture. Samples were stained and sorted in pairs, with one healthy donor and one patient per experiment, so that batch effects were minimized. The entire amount of isolated RNA was reverse transcribed using the High Capacity cDNA Reverse Transcription Kit, so the sequenced TCRB transcripts were expressed ones. Deep immunoSEQ sequencing was performed on naive, central memory and regulatory T cell samples, with an average of roughly 4 million total reads per sample. After sorted cells were lysed in RLT buffer, RNA was extracted with DNase-treated RNeasy Micro or Mini kits, with the choice depending on cell number. Each cell subset was processed separately to prevent cross-contamination, with patient and healthy donor samples processed together. TCRB sequences were amplified from cDNA with the immunoSEQ multiplex PCR, producing 87-bp fragments spanning the CDR3 region. Sequencing of the amplicons was performed on the Illumina HiSeq platform. Per the authors' processing: Synthetic template baselines were used to correct PCR bias computationally, reads within Hamming distance 2 were collapsed, and singletons that could not be merged were discarded. Reads were aligned to IMGT to assign V, D and J genes, CDR3 length, and insertions or deletions at six rearrangement sites. Within each subset, clonotype counts were normalized to sorted cell number, after which true diversity and Gini coefficients were computed with the tcR R package. Repertoire sharing was quantified using the overlap coefficient calculated on TCRB nucleotide sequences. Out-of-frame TCRB sequences from naive cells were analyzed to stand in for the pre-selection repertoire. The clones in this table, taken by TCRdb from immuneACCESS, are in-frame only. Not every clone is retained; where verified, under half of the shortfall comes from an unresolved V gene, and the cause of the rest is unknown. That table is the source of V, J and clone size, and D and trimming were worked out from the DNA. The sample data list fewer than 900,000 clones, and roughly 16% of these were observed just once. Of the sample, 0.02% to 0.025% is held by the ten largest clones.

CDR1 is given as MDHEN and CDR2 as SYDVKM, both from the germline V gene. Trimming costs V 7 bases and J 0 bases, and their ends lie 13 bases apart. Spanning cysteine to phenylalanine, the CDR3 consists of 15 amino acids. Only CDR3 DNA remains: 45 bases, in frame from the first base. The chain joins TRBV28 to TRBJ2-4; a tentative D match to TRBD1 spans 6 bases. The receptor was isolated from a woman under 30 in good health. Sequenced input: naive CD4+ T cells from blood. The cell subset or site label, read with the paper, signifies: true naive CD4+ T cells. The CDR3 loop reads CASIQGASAKNIQYF. The DNA is TGTGCCAGCATACAGGGAGCTTCAGCCAAAAACATTCAGTACTTC.